Sequencing of this T cell receptor (beta chain) was carried out in a study of T cells in Graves' hyperthyroidism and ophthalmopathy. Study at large: Initial diagnosis, before any treatment, was when peripheral blood was collected.

Authors of the study amplified TCR beta CDR3 regions from RNA transcripts. Carried out on the TCR CDR3, a first-round RT-PCR used the HTBI primer set. Each CDR3 protein gets one entry after TCRdb re-called the multiplex PCR reads with MiXCR. This sample has about 770,000 distinct CDR3 sequences, with around 19% found just once. The CDR3 is 13 residues long. The V gene's germline CDR1 is SNHLY and CDR2 FYNNEI. J gave up 5 bases and V 8 bases, and 6 bases lay outside the gene matches. This clonotype was seen ten or more times. It was uncontrolled infection, other autoimmune disease, pregnancy or lactation that excluded patients. Diagnostic decisions used clinical symptoms, serum thyroxine and TRAb, thyroid ultrasound and orbital computed tomography. PBMCs were derived from roughly 10 ml fresh peripheral blood.

This TCR came from a woman in her 50s with Graves' hyperthyroidism that later progressed to Graves' ophthalmopathy. V and J are TRBV2 and TRBJ2-1, with 7 nucleotides matching TRBD1. Sequencing was carried out using blood. The CDR3 DNA reads TGTGCCAGCGACAGGGTTATCGACAATGAGCAGTTCTTC. It encodes CASDRVIDNEQFF.